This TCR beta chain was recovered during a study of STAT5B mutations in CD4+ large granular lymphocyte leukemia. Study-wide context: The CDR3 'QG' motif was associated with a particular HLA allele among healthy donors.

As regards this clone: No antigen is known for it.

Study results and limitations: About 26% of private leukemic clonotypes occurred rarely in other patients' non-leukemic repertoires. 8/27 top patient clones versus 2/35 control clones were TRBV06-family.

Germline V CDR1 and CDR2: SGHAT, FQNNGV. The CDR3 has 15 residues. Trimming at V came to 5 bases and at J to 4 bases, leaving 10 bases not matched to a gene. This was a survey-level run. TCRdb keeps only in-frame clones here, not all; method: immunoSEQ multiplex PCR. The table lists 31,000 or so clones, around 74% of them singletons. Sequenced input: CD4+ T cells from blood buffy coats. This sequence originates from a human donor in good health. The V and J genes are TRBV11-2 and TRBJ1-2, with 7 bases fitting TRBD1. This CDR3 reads CASSPSGTVFYGYTF. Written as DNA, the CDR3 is TGTGCCAGCAGCCCTTCCGGGACAGTTTTCTATGGCTACACCTTC.